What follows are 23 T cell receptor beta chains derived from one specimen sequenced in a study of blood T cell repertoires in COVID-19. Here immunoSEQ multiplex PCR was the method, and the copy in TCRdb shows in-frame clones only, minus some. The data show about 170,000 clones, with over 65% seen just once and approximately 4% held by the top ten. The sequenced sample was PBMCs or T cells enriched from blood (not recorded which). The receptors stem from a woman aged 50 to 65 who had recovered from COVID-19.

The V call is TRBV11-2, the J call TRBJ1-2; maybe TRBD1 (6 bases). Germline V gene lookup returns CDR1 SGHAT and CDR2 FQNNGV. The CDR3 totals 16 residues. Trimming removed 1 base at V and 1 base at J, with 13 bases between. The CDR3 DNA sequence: TGTGCCAGCAGCTTAGGAAATCAGGGGAGTAACTATGGCTACACCTTC. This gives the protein CASSLGNQGSNYGYTF.

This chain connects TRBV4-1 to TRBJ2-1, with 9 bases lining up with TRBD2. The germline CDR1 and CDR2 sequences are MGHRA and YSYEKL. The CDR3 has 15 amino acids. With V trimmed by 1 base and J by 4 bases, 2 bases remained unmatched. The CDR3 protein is CASSQGRGGYNEQFF. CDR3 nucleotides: TGCGCCAGCAGCCAAGGGCGGGGGGGGTACAATGAGCAGTTCTTC.

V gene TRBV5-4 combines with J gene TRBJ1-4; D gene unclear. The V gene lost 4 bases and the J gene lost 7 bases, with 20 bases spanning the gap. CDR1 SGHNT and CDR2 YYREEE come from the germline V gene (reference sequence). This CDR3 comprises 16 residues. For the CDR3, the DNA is TGTGCCAGCAGCGCAGCTCCGGGGAAGAGTGGTGAAAAACTGTTTTTT. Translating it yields CASSAAPGKSGEKLFF.

CDR3 sequence: CAWSSLGSLNSPLHF. CDR3 nucleotides: TGTGCCTGGAGTTCGTTGGGGAGCCTAAATTCACCCCTCCACTTT. The chain recombines TRBV30 with TRBJ1-6; D remains ambiguous. Germline CDR1 and CDR2: GTSNPN and SVGIG (reference sequence). The ends were cut back, 2 bases at V and 7 bases at J, with 15 bases in the middle. This CDR3 comprises 15 residues.

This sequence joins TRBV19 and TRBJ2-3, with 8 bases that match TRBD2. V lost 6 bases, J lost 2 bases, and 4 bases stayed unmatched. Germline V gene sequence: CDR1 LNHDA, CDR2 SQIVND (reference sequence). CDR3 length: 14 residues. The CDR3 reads CASSISGITDTQYF. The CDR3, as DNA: TGTGCCAGTAGCATTAGCGGGATCACAGATACGCAGTATTTT.

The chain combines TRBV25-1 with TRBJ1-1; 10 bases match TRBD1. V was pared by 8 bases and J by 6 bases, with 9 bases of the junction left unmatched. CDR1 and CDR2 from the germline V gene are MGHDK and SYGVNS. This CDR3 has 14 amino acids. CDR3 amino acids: CASYGTGVVPEAFF. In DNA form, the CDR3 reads TGTGCCAGCTACGGGACAGGGGTGGTTCCTGAAGCTTTCTTT.

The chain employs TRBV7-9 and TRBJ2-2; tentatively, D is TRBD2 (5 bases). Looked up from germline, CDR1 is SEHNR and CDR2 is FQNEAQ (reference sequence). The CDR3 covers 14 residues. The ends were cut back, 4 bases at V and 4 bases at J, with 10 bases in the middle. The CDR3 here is CASSYQEATGELFF. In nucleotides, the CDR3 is TGTGCCAGCAGCTACCAGGAGGCCACCGGGGAGCTGTTTTTT.

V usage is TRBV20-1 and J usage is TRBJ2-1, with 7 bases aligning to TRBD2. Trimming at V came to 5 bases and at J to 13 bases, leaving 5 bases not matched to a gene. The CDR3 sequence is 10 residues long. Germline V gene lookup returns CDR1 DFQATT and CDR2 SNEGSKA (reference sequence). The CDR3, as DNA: TGCAGTGCTTTGGGACTAAGTCAGTTCTTC. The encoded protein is CSALGLSQFF.

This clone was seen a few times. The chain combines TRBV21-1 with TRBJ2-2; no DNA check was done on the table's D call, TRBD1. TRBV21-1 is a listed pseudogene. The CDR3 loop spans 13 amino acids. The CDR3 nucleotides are TGTGCCAGCCTTCAACAACACACCGGGGAGCTGTTTTTT. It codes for CASLQQHTGELFF.

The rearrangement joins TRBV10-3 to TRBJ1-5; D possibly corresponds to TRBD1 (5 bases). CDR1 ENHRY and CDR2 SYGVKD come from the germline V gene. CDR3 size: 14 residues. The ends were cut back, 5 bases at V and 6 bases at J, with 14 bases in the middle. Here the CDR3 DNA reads TGTGCCATCAGTACGACAGAGGCGAGTCAGCCCCAGCATTTT. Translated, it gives CAISTTEASQPQHF.

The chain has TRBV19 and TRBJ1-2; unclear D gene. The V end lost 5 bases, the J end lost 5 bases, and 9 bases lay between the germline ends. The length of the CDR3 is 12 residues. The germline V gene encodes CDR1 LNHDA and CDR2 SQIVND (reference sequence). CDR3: CASSAGTYGYTF. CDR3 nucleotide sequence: TGTGCCAGTAGTGCGGGTACTTATGGCTACACCTTC.

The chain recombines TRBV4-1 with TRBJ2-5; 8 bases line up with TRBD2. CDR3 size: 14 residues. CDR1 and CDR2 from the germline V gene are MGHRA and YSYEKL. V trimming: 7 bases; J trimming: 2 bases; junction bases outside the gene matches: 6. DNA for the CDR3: TGCGCCAGCAAACGAGCGGGGGAACAAGAGACCCAGTACTTC. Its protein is CASKRAGEQETQYF.

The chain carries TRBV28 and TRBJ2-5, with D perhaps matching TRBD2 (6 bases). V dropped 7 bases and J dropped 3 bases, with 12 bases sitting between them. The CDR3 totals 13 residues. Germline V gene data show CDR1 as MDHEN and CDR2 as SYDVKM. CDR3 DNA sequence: TGTGCCAGCAATCTAGGGGAGGAAGAGACCCAGTACTTC. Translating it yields CASNLGEEETQYF.

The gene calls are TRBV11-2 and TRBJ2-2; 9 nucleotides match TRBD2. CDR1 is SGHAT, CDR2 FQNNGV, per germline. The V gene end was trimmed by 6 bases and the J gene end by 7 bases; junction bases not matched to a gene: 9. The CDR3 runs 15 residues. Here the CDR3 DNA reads TGTGCCAGCAGGGGGACTAGCCTTTACGGCGGGGAGCTGTTTTTT. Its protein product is CASRGTSLYGGELFF.

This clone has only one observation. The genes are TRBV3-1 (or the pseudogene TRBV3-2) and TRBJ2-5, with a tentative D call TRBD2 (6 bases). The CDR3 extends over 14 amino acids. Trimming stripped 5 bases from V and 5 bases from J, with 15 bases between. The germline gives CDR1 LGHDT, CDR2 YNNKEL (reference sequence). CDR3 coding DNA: TGTGCCAGCAGCAGACGAAGTGGGGGGGAGACCCAGTACTTC. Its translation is CASSRRSGGETQYF.

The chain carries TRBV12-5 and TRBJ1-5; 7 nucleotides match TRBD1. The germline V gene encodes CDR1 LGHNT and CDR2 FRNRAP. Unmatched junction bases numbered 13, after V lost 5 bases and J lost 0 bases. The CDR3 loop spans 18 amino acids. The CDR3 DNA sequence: TGTGCTAGTGGTCCCCCCGGGACAGCAACCGATAGCAATCAGCCCCAGCATTTT. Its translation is CASGPPGTATDSNQPQHF. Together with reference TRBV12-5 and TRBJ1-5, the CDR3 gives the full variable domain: DARVTQTPRHKVTEMGQEVTMRCQPILGHNTVFWYRQTMMQGLELLAYFRNRAPLDDSGMPKDRFSAEMPDATLATLKIQPSEPRDSAVYFCASGPPGTATDSNQPQHFGDGTRLSIL.

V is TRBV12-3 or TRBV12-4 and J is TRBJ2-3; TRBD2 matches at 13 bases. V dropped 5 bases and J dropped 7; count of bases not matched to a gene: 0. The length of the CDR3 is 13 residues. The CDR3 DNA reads TGTGCCAGCAGTGGGACTAGCGGGAATACGCAGTATTTT. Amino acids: CASSGTSGNTQYF.

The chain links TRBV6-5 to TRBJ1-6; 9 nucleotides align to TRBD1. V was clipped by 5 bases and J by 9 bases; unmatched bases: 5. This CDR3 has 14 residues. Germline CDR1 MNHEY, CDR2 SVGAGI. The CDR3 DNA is TGTGCCAGCAGTCGGGACAGGGTGAGTTCACCCCTCCACTTT. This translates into CASSRDRVSSPLHF.

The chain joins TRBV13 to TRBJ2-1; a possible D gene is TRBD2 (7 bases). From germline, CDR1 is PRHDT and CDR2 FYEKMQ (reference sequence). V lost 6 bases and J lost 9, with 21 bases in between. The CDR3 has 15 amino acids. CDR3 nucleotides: TGTGCCAGCAGTCCCTTTGGGGGGGGGCGCGGTGAGCAGTTCTTC. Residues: CASSPFGGGRGEQFF. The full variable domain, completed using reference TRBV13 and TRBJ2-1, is AAGVIQSPRHLIKEKRETATLKCYPIPRHDTVYWYQQGPGQDPQFLISFYEKMQSDKGSIPDRFSAQQFSDYHSELNMSSLELGDSALYFCASSPFGGGRGEQFFGPGTRLTVL.

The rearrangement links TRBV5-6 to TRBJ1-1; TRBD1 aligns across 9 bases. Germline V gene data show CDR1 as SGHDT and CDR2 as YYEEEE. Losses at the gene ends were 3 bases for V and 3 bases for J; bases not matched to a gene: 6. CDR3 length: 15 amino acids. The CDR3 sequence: CASSSPGQGYTEAFF. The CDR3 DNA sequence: TGTGCCAGCAGCTCCCCTGGACAGGGGTACACTGAAGCTTTCTTT.

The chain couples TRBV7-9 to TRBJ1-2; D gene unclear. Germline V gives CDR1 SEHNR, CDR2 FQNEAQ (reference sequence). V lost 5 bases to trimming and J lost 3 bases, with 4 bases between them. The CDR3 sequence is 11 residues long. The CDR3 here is CASSLYYGYTF. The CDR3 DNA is TGTGCCAGCAGCCTTTACTATGGCTACACCTTC.

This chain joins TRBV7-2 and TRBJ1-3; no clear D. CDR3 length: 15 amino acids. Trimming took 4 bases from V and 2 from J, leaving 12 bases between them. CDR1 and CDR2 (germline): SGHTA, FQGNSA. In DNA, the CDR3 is TGTGCCAGCAGCTCCGCCGGGGTAGCTGGAAACACCATATATTTT. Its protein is CASSSAGVAGNTIYF.

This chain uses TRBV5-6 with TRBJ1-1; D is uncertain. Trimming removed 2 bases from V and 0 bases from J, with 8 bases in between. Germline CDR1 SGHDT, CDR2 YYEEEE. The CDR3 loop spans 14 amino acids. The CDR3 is CASSFPELNTEAFF. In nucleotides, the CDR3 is TGTGCCAGCAGCTTTCCAGAATTGAACACTGAAGCTTTCTTT. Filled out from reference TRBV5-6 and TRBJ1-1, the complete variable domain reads DAGVTQSPTHLIKTRGQQVTLRCSPKSGHDTVSWYQQALGQGPQFIFQYYEEEERQRGNFPDRFSGHQFPNYSSELNVNALLLGDSALYLCASSFPELNTEAFFGQGTRLTVV.